This T cell receptor beta chain is from a study of blood T cell repertoires in COVID-19. The CDR3 runs to 16 residues. J gave up 0 bases and V 6 bases, and 9 bases lay outside the gene matches. Germline-derived CDR1 and CDR2 are MNHNY and SVGAGI (reference sequence). The study assigned cohorts using participant-reported clinical history. Using immunoSEQ multiplex PCR, the repertoire was profiled, and TCRdb retains in-frame clones only, with some absent. This table holds 350,000 to 400,000 clones, about nine tenths found once. V and J are TRBV6-6 and TRBJ1-1; TRBD1 matches 8 bases. Sequenced: PBMCs or T cells enriched from blood (not recorded which). The TCR was taken from a woman between 25 and 40 years old who had recovered from COVID-19. CDR3 bases: TGTGCCAGCAGCCCGGACAGGGCGAGCATGAACACTGAAGCTTTCTTT. Its translation: CASSPDRASMNTEAFF.